These 29 T cell receptor beta chains share one sample of origin, sequenced in a study of cytomegalovirus exposure and HLA in healthy donors. Primers included in the PCR were 60 Vbeta and 13 Jbeta primers. Method: immunoSEQ multiplex PCR; TCRdb's copy keeps in-frame clones and lacks some. The sample contains around 170,000 clones, roughly 83% of which appear only once. The sequenced sample was PBMCs. The receptors derive from a woman younger than 35 in good health and CMV-seronegative.

The V and J genes are TRBV6-4 and TRBJ2-6; TRBD2 matches 12 bases. The CDR3 consists of 20 residues. V lost 0 bases and J lost 0; bases outside the gene matches: 6. The germline CDR1 and CDR2 sequences are MRHNA and SNTAGT. DNA of the CDR3: TGTGCCAGCAGTGACTCGATACTAGCGGGGGGCCACTCTGGGGCCAACGTCCTGACTTTC. It specifies CASSDSILAGGHSGANVLTF.

V and J are TRBV19 and TRBJ1-2; unclear D gene. The CDR3 covers 13 residues. V was pared by 4 bases and J by 1 base, with 7 bases between. Germline V gene data show CDR1 as LNHDA and CDR2 as SQIVND (reference sequence). Here the CDR3 reads CASSTRDNYGYTF. DNA of the CDR3: TGTGCCAGTAGTACGAGGGATAACTATGGCTACACCTTC.

The chain carries TRBV5-1 and TRBJ2-7; TRBD2 matches 13 bases. CDR3 length: 15 amino acids. Germline loops: CDR1 SGHRS, CDR2 YFSETQ. J lost 3 bases, V lost 4 bases, and 4 bases had no gene match. The CDR3, as DNA: TGCGCCAGCAGCAAAGGACTAGCGGGGGACTACGAGCAGTACTTC. Translation gives CASSKGLAGDYEQYF.

The chain couples TRBV2 to TRBJ1-2, with D tentatively TRBD1 (5 bases). Germline assignment: CDR1 SNHLY and CDR2 FYNNEI. The CDR3 is 15 residues long. Trimming shortened V by 2 bases and J by 5 bases, and 15 bases separated the two germline ends. The CDR3 DNA follows: TGTGCCAGCAGTGAACAGGGACTGGCACTATATGGCTACACCTTC. It specifies CASSEQGLALYGYTF.

The chain employs TRBV13 and TRBJ2-1; D possibly corresponds to TRBD2 (6 bases). V was shortened by 4 bases and J by 5 bases, with 18 bases between the two germline ends. Germline CDR1 reads PRHDT; CDR2 reads FYEKMQ (reference sequence). The CDR3 has 16 residues. CDR3 protein: CASSSPTSEIDNEQFF. In nucleotides, the CDR3 is TGTGCCAGCAGCTCCCCGACTAGTGAGATTGACAATGAGCAGTTCTTC.

To note about this clone: Other nucleotide sequences in the sample specify the same CDR3. The V and J genes are TRBV19 and TRBJ1-2; 9 bases are shared with TRBD1. Looked up from germline, CDR1 is LNHDA and CDR2 is SQIVND (reference sequence). V was pared by 5 bases and J by 4 bases, with 5 bases of the junction left unmatched. The CDR3 loop spans 14 amino acids. Here the CDR3 reads CASSRDRGAYGYTF. In nucleotides, the CDR3 is TGTGCCAGTAGTCGAGACAGGGGGGCCTATGGCTACACCTTC.

This chain uses TRBV7-2 with TRBJ1-1, with 7 nucleotides matching TRBD1. The CDR3 contains 15 residues. CDR1 and CDR2 (germline): SGHTA, FQGNSA. J gave up 7 bases and V 3 bases, and 11 bases lay outside the gene matches. Here the CDR3 reads CASSLASTGTNEAFF. In nucleotides, the CDR3 is TGTGCCAGCAGCTTGGCCTCGACAGGGACCAATGAAGCTTTCTTT.

The genes are TRBV6-5 and TRBJ2-1, with 8 bases fitting TRBD2. The germline V gene has CDR1 MNHEY and CDR2 SVGAGI. The CDR3 extends over 12 amino acids. V trimming: 5 bases; J trimming: 10 bases; junction bases outside the gene matches: 4. DNA for the CDR3: TGTGCCAGCAGTCCGGGGGGGCGGGAGCAGTTCTTC. It translates to CASSPGGREQFF.

This clone was counted a single time. V is TRBV10-3 and J is TRBJ1-4, with TRBD1 identical over 8 bases. This CDR3 is built from 16 residues. The germline V gene encodes CDR1 ENHRY and CDR2 SYGVKD. V was pared by 0 bases and J by 3 bases, with 3 bases of the junction left unmatched. The CDR3: CAISESFRGPNEKLFF. DNA for the CDR3: TGTGCCATCAGTGAGTCGTTCAGGGGGCCTAATGAAAAACTGTTTTTT.

The chain carries TRBV11-2 and TRBJ2-2, with D maybe TRBD2 (6 bases). V was pared by 2 bases and J by 4 bases, with 20 bases between. Per germline, CDR1 SGHAT and CDR2 FQNNGV. The CDR3 covers 18 residues. The chain's CDR3 is CASSLWLLRDRSTGELFF. CDR3 nucleotide sequence: TGTGCCAGCAGCTTATGGTTGCTGCGGGACCGTAGCACCGGGGAGCTGTTTTTT.

This clone was found a few times. Other DNA sequences within the sample encode an identical CDR3. The V call is TRBV6-1, the J call TRBJ1-1, with D possibly matching TRBD1 (6 bases). The CDR3 runs to 13 residues. Trimming removed 6 bases from V and 2 bases from J, with 10 bases in between. Per germline, CDR1 MNHNS and CDR2 SASEGT. This CDR3 reads CASSLTGNTEAFF. The CDR3, as DNA: TGTGCCAGCAGCCTGACAGGAAACACTGAAGCTTTCTTT.

This clone was detected only a few times. The chain employs TRBV10-2 and TRBJ2-1, with 9 bases matching TRBD2. The V and J ends lost 8 bases and 4 bases, in that order; junction bases with no gene match: 9. Per the germline V gene, CDR1 is WSHSY and CDR2 is SAAADI. The length of the CDR3 is 15 residues. CDR3 in amino acids: CASGSDSGGYNEQFF. The CDR3 region has the DNA TGCGCCAGCGGGTCTGATAGCGGGGGTTACAATGAGCAGTTCTTC.

The V call is TRBV6-4, the J call TRBJ2-1, with D possibly TRBD1 on 7 matching bases. The germline V and J ends were trimmed by 3 bases and 4 bases, with 16 bases remaining between them. The CDR3 is 16 residues long. Germline CDR1 is MRHNA and CDR2 is SNTAGT. CDR3 bases: TGTGCCAGCAGTGAAGAGGAGGCAGGGGGGTACAATGAGCAGTTCTTC. It encodes CASSEEEAGGYNEQFF.

This chain connects TRBV7-9 to TRBJ2-7; TRBD2 agrees at 7 bases. The trim removed 7 bases at V and 4 bases at J, leaving 7 bases unmatched. The CDR3 totals 13 residues. CDR1 is SEHNR, CDR2 FQNEAQ, per germline (reference sequence). The CDR3 reads CASTTAGQYEQYF. The DNA for the CDR3 is TGTGCCAGCACCACAGCGGGGCAGTACGAGCAGTACTTC.

This clone was seen once. This sequence joins TRBV7-8 and TRBJ2-1, with D maybe TRBD1 (7 bases). The CDR3 is made up of 16 amino acids. Per germline, CDR1 SGHVS and CDR2 FQNEAQ. Deletions cut 3 bases from V and 6 bases from J, with 18 bases between. DNA of the CDR3: TGTGCCAGCAGCTTGCAAGCAGGGGGGCTTCGCAATGAGCAGTTCTTC. Translating it yields CASSLQAGGLRNEQFF.

The chain links TRBV18 to TRBJ2-3; the D is unclear. This CDR3 is 11 amino acids long. Per the germline V gene, CDR1 is KGHSH and CDR2 is LQKENI. Between the trimmed V and J ends, which lost 4 bases and 6 bases, there was a span of 5 bases. For the CDR3, the DNA is TGTGCCAGCTCACGGCAGGATACGCAGTATTTT. This translates into CASSRQDTQYF.

The chain is built from TRBV4-2 and TRBJ2-7, with D possibly being TRBD2 (6 bases). The ends were cut back, 0 bases at V and 2 bases at J, with 8 bases in the middle. Germline V lookup: CDR1 LGHNA, CDR2 YNFKEQ. CDR3 length equals 14 residues. The CDR3 DNA follows: TGTGCCAGCAGCCAAGAGGAGGGGACCTACGAGCAGTACTTC. Translating it yields CASSQEEGTYEQYF.

This chain uses TRBV4-2 with TRBJ2-1, with D tentatively TRBD2 (5 bases). CDR1 is LGHNA and CDR2 is YNFKEQ in the germline V gene. V was trimmed by 4 bases and J by 0 bases, leaving 13 bases between them. The CDR3 totals 16 residues. The CDR3 loop reads CASSRDGESSYNEQFF. The CDR3 DNA sequence: TGTGCCAGCAGCCGAGATGGGGAGAGCTCCTACAATGAGCAGTTCTTC.

J is TRBJ2-2 and V is TRBV2, with TRBD2 matching over 10 bases. The CDR3 spans 15 residues. Germline CDR1 SNHLY, CDR2 FYNNEI. Germline trimming cut 5 bases from V and 5 bases from J; bases unmatched to any gene: 5. The CDR3 spells CASSSGGAWTGELFF. DNA of the CDR3: TGTGCCAGCAGTAGCGGGGGGGCATGGACCGGGGAGCTGTTTTTT.

The chain carries TRBV4-1 and TRBJ2-1; no reliable D call. The CDR3 has 17 amino acids. The ends were cut back, 0 bases at V and 5 bases at J, with 17 bases in the middle. CDR1 is MGHRA, CDR2 YSYEKL, per germline. As DNA, the CDR3 is TGCGCCAGCAGCCAAGAGCCGGCGGCTATCCAACACAATGAGCAGTTCTTC. Translated: CASSQEPAAIQHNEQFF.

The chain employs TRBV19 and TRBJ1-5; 9 bases agree with TRBD1. V was pared by 5 bases and J by 3 bases, with 5 bases of the junction left unmatched. CDR1 and CDR2 from the germline V gene are LNHDA and SQIVND (reference sequence). This CDR3 region has 15 residues. The CDR3 DNA sequence: TGTGCCAGTAGTGAGGGACAGGGCTTCAATCAGCCCCAGCATTTT. Translation: CASSEGQGFNQPQHF.

This sequence joins TRBV7-9 and TRBJ2-6; no firm D call. This CDR3 has 17 amino acids. Trimming left V 1 base short and J 0 bases short, with 10 bases between. Looked up from germline, CDR1 is SEHNR and CDR2 is FQNEAQ (reference sequence). The CDR3 loop reads CASSLDGRSSGANVLTF. The CDR3 bases are TGTGCCAGCAGCTTAGACGGTCGGAGCTCTGGGGCCAACGTCCTGACTTTC.

This clone was found a few times. The chain couples TRBV5-4 to TRBJ1-2; no firm D call. The CDR3 has 14 amino acids. Per the germline V gene, CDR1 is SGHNT and CDR2 is YYREEE (reference sequence). Trimming pared 3 bases from V and 4 bases from J, leaving 13 bases between. In DNA form, the CDR3 reads TGTGCCAGCAGCTCCCCCCCAGATCTCTATGGCTACACCTTC. It encodes CASSSPPDLYGYTF. The variable domain in full, completed from reference TRBV5-4 and TRBJ1-2, reads ETGVTQSPTHLIKTRGQQVTLRCSSQSGHNTVSWYQQALGQGPQFIFQYYREEENGRGNFPPRFSGLQFPNYSSELNVNALELDDSALYLCASSSPPDLYGYTFGSGTRLTVV.

This chain links TRBV15 with TRBJ1-5, with a possible D match to TRBD1 (5 bases). From germline, CDR1 is LNHNV and CDR2 YYDKDF (reference sequence). The V end lost 6 bases, the J end lost 5 bases, and 11 bases lay between the germline ends. This CDR3 spans 13 amino acids. The CDR3 nucleotides are TGTGCCACCAGGCAGGGCCCTGATCAGCCCCAGCATTTT. This encodes CATRQGPDQPQHF.

The rearrangement uses TRBV7-8 and TRBJ1-5; D not resolved. V was shortened by 5 bases and J by 4 bases, with 9 bases between the two germline ends. This CDR3 region has 13 residues. CDR1 is SGHVS and CDR2 is FQNEAQ in the germline V gene. CDR3 sequence reads: CASSPGKNQPQHF. The CDR3 DNA is TGTGCCAGCAGCCCCGGTAAGAATCAGCCCCAGCATTTT. The full variable domain, rest sourced from reference TRBV7-8 and TRBJ1-5, is GAGVSQSPRYKVAKRGQDVALRCDPISGHVSLFWYQQALGQGPEFLTYFQNEAQLDKSGLPSDRFFAERPEGSVSTLKIQRTQQEDSAVYLCASSPGKNQPQHFGDGTRLSIL.

The genes are TRBV9 and TRBJ1-1; no clear D gene. Trimming stripped 4 bases from V and 5 bases from J, with 6 bases between. CDR1 SGDLS and CDR2 YYNGEE come from the germline V gene. This CDR3 is 11 amino acids long. CDR3 sequence (DNA): TGTGCCAGCAGCCCCGGTACTGAAGCTTTCTTT. As protein: CASSPGTEAFF.

The rearrangement links TRBV4-1 to TRBJ2-7, with D tentatively TRBD1 (6 bases). The V and J ends lost 4 bases and 2 bases respectively, with 15 bases between them. The CDR3 totals 15 residues. Germline V gene sequence: CDR1 MGHRA, CDR2 YSYEKL. The CDR3: CASSRHNRDPYEQYF. Here the CDR3 DNA reads TGCGCCAGCAGCCGCCATAACAGGGACCCCTACGAGCAGTACTTC.

This chain uses TRBV5-6 with TRBJ2-1; 8 bases fit TRBD2. V lost 4 bases to trimming and J lost 4 bases; unmatched junction nucleotides: 13. This CDR3 has 17 residues. The germline V gene has CDR1 SGHDT and CDR2 YYEEEE. DNA for the CDR3: TGTGCCAGCAGCCGCTTGGCCCCGGGGGGGCCTTACAATGAGCAGTTCTTC. Its translation is CASSRLAPGGPYNEQFF.

The rearrangement links TRBV7-9 to TRBJ1-5; possible D gene TRBD1, 6 bases. CDR1 SEHNR and CDR2 FQNEAQ come from the germline V gene (reference sequence). V was cut by 4 bases and J by 1 base, with 8 bases left in between. The CDR3 sequence is 14 residues long. The CDR3 sequence is CASSSGTSNQPQHF. CDR3 nucleotides: TGTGCCAGCAGCTCAGGGACAAGCAATCAGCCCCAGCATTTT.